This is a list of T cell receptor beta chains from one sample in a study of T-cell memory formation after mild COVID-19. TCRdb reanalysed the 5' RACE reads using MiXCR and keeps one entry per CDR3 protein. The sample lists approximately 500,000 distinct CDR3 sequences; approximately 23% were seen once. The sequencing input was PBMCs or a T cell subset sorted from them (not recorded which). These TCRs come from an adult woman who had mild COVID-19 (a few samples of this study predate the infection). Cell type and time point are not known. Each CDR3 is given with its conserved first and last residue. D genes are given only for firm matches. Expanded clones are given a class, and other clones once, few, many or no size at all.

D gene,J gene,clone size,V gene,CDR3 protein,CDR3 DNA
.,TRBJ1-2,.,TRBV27,CASSPLWGRDYGYTF,TGTGCCAGCAGTCCCCTGTGGGGGCGGGACTATGGCTACACCTTC
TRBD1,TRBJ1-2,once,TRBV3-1,CASSQDLQGQGGYTF,TGTGCCAGCAGCCAAGATTTACAGGGGCAGGGTGGCTACACCTTC
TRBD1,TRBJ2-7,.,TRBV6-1,CASTKMMGTGGYEQYF,TGTGCCAGCACTAAAATGATGGGGACAGGGGGCTACGAGCAGTACTTC
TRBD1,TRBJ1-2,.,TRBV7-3,CASKGRGQGYTF,TGTGCCAGCAAGGGCAGGGGGCAAGGCTACACCTTC
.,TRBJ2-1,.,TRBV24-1,CATSDWGARNEQFF,TGTGCCACCAGTGATTGGGGAGCACGGAATGAGCAGTTCTTC
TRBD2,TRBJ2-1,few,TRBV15,CATSRHGTSEANEQFF,TGTGCCACCAGCAGACACGGGACTAGCGAAGCCAATGAGCAGTTCTTC
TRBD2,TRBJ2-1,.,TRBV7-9,CASSSGLAASDEQFF,TGTGCCAGCAGCTCCGGACTAGCGGCATCGGATGAGCAGTTCTTC
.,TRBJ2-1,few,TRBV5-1,CASSSLGGGNEQFF,TGCGCCAGCAGCTCGCTGGGAGGGGGAAATGAGCAGTTCTTC
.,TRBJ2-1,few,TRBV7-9,CASSLLAREQFF,TGTGCCAGCAGCTTATTGGCTAGGGAGCAGTTCTTC
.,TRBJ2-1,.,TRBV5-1,CASREYNEQFF,TGCGCCAGCAGAGAGTACAATGAGCAGTTCTTC
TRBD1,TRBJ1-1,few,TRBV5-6,CASSSWTGVTEAFF,TGTGCCAGCAGCTCCTGGACAGGGGTCACTGAAGCTTTCTTT
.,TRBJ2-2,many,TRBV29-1,CSVPSRGTGELFF,TGCAGCGTCCCCTCCCGCGGCACCGGGGAGCTGTTTTTT
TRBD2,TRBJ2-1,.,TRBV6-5,CASRTSGGAGYNEQFF,TGTGCCAGCAGGACTAGCGGGGGTGCCGGGTACAATGAGCAGTTCTTC
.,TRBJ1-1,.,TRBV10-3,CAISRAGQENAWDTEAFF,TGTGCCATCAGCCGAGCGGGCCAGGAAAATGCCTGGGACACTGAAGCTTTCTTT
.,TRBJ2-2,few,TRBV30,CAWNSQNTGELFF,TGTGCCTGGAACAGCCAGAACACCGGGGAGCTGTTTTTT
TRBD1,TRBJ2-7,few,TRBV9,CASSAPGQGHEQYF,TGTGCCAGCAGCGCGCCGGGACAGGGCCACGAGCAGTACTTC
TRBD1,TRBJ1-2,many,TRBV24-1,CATRDGQGTAVTF,TGTGCCACCAGGGATGGACAGGGGACCGCGGTCACCTTC
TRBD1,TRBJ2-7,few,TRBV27,CASSSKGTGGYEQYF,TGTGCCAGCAGTTCAAAGGGGACAGGGGGGTACGAGCAGTACTTC
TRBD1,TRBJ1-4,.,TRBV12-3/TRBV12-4,CASSLQGKDEKLFF,TGTGCCAGCAGTCTACAGGGGAAGGATGAAAAACTGTTTTTT
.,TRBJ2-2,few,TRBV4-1,CASSQPLSANTGELFF,TGCGCCAGCAGCCAACCTTTGTCCGCGAACACCGGGGAGCTGTTTTTT
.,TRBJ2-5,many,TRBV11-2,CASSRQVEETQYF,TGTGCCAGCAGCAGACAGGTCGAGGAGACCCAGTACTTC
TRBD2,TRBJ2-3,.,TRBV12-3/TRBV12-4,CASSLLGLAGLGTDTQYF,TGTGCCAGCAGTTTATTAGGACTAGCGGGACTGGGAACAGATACGCAGTATTTT
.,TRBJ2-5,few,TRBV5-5,CASGTLPVETQYF,TGTGCCAGTGGGACCCTCCCTGTCGAGACCCAGTACTTC
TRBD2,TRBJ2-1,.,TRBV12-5,CASGLTPSGKNEQFF,TGTGCTAGTGGTCTAACCCCGAGCGGGAAGAATGAGCAGTTCTTC
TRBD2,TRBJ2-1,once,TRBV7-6,CASSRGTSGLYNEQFF,TGTGCCAGCAGCCGAGGGACTAGCGGTTTATACAATGAGCAGTTCTTC
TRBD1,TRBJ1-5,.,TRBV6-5,CASSYFRGQPQHF,TGTGCCAGCAGTTACTTCAGGGGGCAGCCCCAGCATTTT
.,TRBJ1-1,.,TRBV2,CASTTYTEAFF,TGTGCCAGCACCACATACACTGAAGCTTTCTTT
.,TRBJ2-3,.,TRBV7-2,CASSPGTGDRVNTQYF,TGTGCCAGCAGCCCGGGGACGGGAGATCGAGTTAATACGCAGTATTTT
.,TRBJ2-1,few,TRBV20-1,CSARGQVHYNEQFF,TGCAGTGCTAGAGGTCAGGTACACTACAATGAGCAGTTCTTC
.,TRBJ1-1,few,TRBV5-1,CASSLVLGTTEAFF,TGCGCCAGCAGCTTGGTCCTGGGCACCACTGAAGCTTTCTTT
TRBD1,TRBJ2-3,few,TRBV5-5,CASSLRPQQGKHSTQYF,TGTGCCAGCAGCTTGCGGCCCCAACAGGGGAAGCACAGTACGCAGTATTTT
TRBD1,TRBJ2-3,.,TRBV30,CAWDRGLSTDTQYF,TGTGCCTGGGACAGGGGTCTTAGCACAGATACGCAGTATTTT
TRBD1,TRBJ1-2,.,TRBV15,CATSPRPGTGGRGYTF,TGTGCCACCAGCCCACGTCCCGGGACAGGGGGCCGTGGCTACACCTTC
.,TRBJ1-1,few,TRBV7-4,CASRTDSLRAFF,TGTGCCAGCCGAACGGACAGTCTGAGAGCTTTCTTT
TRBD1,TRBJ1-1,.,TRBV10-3,CATGQAVNTEAFF,TGTGCCACTGGACAGGCCGTGAACACTGAAGCTTTCTTT
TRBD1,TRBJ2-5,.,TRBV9,CASSVAPQGAGETQYF,TGTGCCAGCAGCGTAGCCCCACAGGGGGCGGGGGAGACCCAGTACTTC
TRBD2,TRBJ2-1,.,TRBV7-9,CASSLGLAEGDGQFF,TGTGCCAGCAGCTTAGGACTAGCGGAGGGGGATGGGCAGTTCTTC
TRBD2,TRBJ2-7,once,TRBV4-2,CASSQDLPPGGQYEQYF,TGTGCCAGCAGCCAAGATCTCCCACCGGGGGGGCAGTACGAGCAGTACTTC
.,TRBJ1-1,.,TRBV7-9,CASSLSHSGETEAFF,TGTGCCAGCAGCCTTAGTCACAGCGGAGAAACTGAAGCTTTCTTT
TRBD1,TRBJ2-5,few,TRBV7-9,CASSRTGNGETQYF,TGTGCCAGCAGCAGGACAGGGAACGGAGAGACCCAGTACTTC
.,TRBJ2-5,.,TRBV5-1,CASSLRRWQAQETQYF,TGCGCCAGCAGCTTACGACGGTGGCAGGCGCAAGAGACCCAGTACTTC
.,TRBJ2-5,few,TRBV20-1,CSASVRAGIQETQYF,TGCAGTGCTAGCGTTCGGGCAGGGATACAAGAGACCCAGTACTTC
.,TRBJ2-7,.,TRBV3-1,CASSQVLGSEQYF,TGTGCCAGCAGCCAAGTTCTGGGGAGCGAGCAGTACTTC